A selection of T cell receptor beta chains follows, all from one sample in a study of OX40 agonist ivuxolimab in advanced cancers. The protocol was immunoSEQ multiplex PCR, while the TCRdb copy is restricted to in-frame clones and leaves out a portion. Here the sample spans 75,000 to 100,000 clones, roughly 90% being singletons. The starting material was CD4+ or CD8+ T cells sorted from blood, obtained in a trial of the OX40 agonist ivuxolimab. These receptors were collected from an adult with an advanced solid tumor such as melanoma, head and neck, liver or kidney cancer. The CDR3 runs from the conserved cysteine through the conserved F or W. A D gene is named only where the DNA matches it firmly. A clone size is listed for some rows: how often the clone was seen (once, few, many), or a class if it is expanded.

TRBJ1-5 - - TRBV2 CASSGLDGEHQPQHF TGTGCCAGCAGTGGCCTGGACGGAGAACATCAGCCCCAGCATTTT
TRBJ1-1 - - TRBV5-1 CASSPQGTGSTEAFF TGCGCCAGCAGCCCCCAGGGGACCGGGAGCACTGAAGCTTTCTTT
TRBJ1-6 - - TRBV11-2 CASSLELQGNSPLHF TGTGCCAGCAGCTTAGAGTTGCAGGGAAATTCACCCCTCCACTTT
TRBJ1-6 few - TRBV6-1 CASSENRFNSPLHF TGTGCCAGCAGTGAGAACAGGTTCAATTCACCCCTCCACTTT
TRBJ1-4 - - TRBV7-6 CASSLTRSNEKLFF TGTGCCAGCAGCTTAACACGGAGTAATGAAAAACTGTTTTTT
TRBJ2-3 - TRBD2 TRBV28 CASSTRQRDSTDTQYF TGTGCCAGCAGTACTAGACAGCGGGATAGCACAGATACGCAGTATTTT
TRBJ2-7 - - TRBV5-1 CASAQGKGYEQYF TGCGCCAGCGCGCAGGGGAAGGGGTACGAGCAGTACTTC
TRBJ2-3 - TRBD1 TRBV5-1 CASSLGTVTDTQYF TGCGCCAGCAGCCTCGGGACAGTCACAGATACGCAGTATTTT
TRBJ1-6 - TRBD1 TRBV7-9 CASSSLAGTGGSPLHF TGTGCCAGCAGCTCCTTAGCCGGGACAGGGGGATCACCCCTCCACTTT
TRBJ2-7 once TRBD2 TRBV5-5 CASSTASGSYEQYF TGTGCCAGCAGCACAGCTAGCGGCTCATACGAGCAGTACTTC
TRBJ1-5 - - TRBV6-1 CASRGGVTQHF TGTGCCAGCAGGGGGGGAGTTACCCAGCATTTT
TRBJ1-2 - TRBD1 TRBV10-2 CASTRTGSGYTF TGCGCCAGTACCCGGACAGGGTCCGGCTACACCTTC
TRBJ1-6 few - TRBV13 CASSAGISPLHF TGTGCCAGCAGCGCAGGGATTTCACCCCTCCACTTT
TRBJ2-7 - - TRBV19 CASSIGAGWTYEQYF TGTGCCAGTAGTATTGGGGCGGGGTGGACCTACGAGCAGTACTTC
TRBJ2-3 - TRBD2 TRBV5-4 CASSLGGGRAISDTQYF TGTGCCAGCAGCTTGGGGGGCGGGAGGGCCATTTCGGATACGCAGTATTTT
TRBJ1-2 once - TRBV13 CASSLGVGRDGYTF TGTGCCAGCAGCTTAGGGGTGGGCAGGGACGGCTACACCTTC
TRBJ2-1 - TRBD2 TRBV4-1 CASRRLAGGRLREQFF TGCGCCAGCAGGAGACTAGCGGGAGGCCGACTCCGTGAGCAGTTCTTC
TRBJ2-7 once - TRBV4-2 CASSQTRGEYEQYF TGTGCCAGCAGCCAAACCAGGGGGGAGTACGAGCAGTACTTC
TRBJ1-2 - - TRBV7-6 CASSPSPGQDYGYTF TGTGCCAGCAGCCCCTCCCCGGGACAAGACTATGGCTACACCTTC
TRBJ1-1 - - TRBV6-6 CASGRDKESEAFF TGTGCCAGCGGACGGGACAAGGAGTCTGAAGCTTTCTTT
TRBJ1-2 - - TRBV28 CASSFMGYGYTF TGTGCCAGCAGTTTCATGGGCTATGGCTACACCTTC
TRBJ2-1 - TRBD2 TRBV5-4 CASSSTGTSGRDEQFF TGTGCCAGCAGCTCAACCGGGACTAGCGGGAGAGATGAGCAGTTCTTC
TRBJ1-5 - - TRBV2 CASTPTGTFNQPQHF TGTGCCAGCACCCCTACAGGGACCTTCAATCAGCCCCAGCATTTT
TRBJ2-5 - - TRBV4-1 CASSQDTQGRETQYF TGCGCCAGCAGCCAAGATACACAGGGTCGAGAGACCCAGTACTTC
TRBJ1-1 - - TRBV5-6 CASSRGWRADDTEAFF TGTGCCAGCAGCCGTGGTTGGAGGGCGGATGATACTGAAGCTTTCTTT
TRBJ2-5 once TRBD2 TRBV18 CASSPRLAETQYF TGTGCCAGCTCACCCAGACTAGCGGAGACCCAGTACTTC
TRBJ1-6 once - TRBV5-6 CASSLVGSPLHF TGTGCCAGCAGCTTAGTCGGTTCACCCCTCCACTTT
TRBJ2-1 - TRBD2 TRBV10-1 CASSYSGEYNEQFF TGCGCCAGCAGTTATAGCGGGGAGTACAATGAGCAGTTCTTC
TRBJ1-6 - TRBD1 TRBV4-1 CASSQAGTGVSPLHF TGCGCCAGCAGCCAAGCCGGGACAGGGGTGTCACCCCTCCACTTT
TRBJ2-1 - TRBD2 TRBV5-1 CASSLSLAGHNEQFF TGCGCCAGCAGCTTGTCCCTAGCGGGACACAATGAGCAGTTCTTC
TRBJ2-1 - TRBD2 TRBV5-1 CASSPPWVAGYNEQFF TGCGCCAGCAGCCCCCCTTGGGTAGCGGGGTACAATGAGCAGTTCTTC
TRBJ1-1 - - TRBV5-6 CASSFRSDTEAFF TGTGCCAGCAGCTTTCGCAGTGACACTGAAGCTTTCTTT
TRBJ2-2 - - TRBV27 CASSVRRGGWLFF TGTGCCAGCAGTGTAAGACGAGGGGGTTGGCTGTTTTTT
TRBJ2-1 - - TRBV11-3 CASSLDGGQDEQFF TGTGCCAGCAGCTTAGATGGGGGGCAGGACGAGCAGTTCTTC
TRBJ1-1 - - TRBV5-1 CASSPMPQTEAFF TGCGCCAGCAGCCCCATGCCTCAGACTGAAGCTTTCTTT
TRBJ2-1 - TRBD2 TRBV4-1 CASSQALILAGVYNEQFF TGCGCCAGCAGCCAAGCCCTGATACTAGCGGGAGTCTACAATGAGCAGTTCTTC
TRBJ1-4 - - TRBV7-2 CASSLDSGARTNEKLFF TGTGCCAGCAGCTTAGACTCAGGGGCGAGAACTAATGAAAAACTGTTTTTT
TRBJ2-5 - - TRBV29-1 CSAKPRLSQETQYF TGCAGCGCTAAACCCCGGTTATCCCAAGAGACCCAGTACTTC
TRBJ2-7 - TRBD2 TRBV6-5 CASSYSREGLTYEQYF TGTGCCAGCAGTTACTCGCGGGAGGGCCTTACCTACGAGCAGTACTTC
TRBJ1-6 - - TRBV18 CASSTAVPPLHF TGTGCCAGCTCCACGGCAGTTCCACCCCTCCACTTT
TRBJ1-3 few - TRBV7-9 CASSQGSISGNTIYF TGTGCCAGTTCTCAGGGCAGTATCTCTGGAAACACCATATATTTT
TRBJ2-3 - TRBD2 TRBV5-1 CASSVGPSGGSDTQYF TGCGCCAGCAGCGTCGGCCCTAGCGGGGGATCAGATACGCAGTATTTT